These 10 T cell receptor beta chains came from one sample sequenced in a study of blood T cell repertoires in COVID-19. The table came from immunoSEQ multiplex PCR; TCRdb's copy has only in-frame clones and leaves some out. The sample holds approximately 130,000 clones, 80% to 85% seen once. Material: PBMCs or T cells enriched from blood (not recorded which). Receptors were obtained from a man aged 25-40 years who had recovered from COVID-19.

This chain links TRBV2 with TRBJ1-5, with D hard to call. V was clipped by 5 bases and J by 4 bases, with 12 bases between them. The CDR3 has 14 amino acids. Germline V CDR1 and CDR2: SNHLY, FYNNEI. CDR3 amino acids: CASSTDGRNQPQHF. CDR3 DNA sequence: TGTGCCAGCAGTACCGACGGGAGGAATCAGCCCCAGCATTTT.

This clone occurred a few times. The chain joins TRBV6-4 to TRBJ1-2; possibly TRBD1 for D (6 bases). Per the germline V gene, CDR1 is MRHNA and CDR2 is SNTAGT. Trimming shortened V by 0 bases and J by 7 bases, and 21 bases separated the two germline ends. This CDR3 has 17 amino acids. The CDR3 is CASSDSSGSALRGGYTF. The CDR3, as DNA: TGTGCCAGCAGTGACTCGTCCGGCAGCGCCCTCAGGGGTGGCTACACCTTC.

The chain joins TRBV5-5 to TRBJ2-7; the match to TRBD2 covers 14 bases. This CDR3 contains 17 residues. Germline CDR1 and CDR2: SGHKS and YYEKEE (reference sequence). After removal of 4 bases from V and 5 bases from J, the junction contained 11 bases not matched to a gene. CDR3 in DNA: TGTGCCAGCAGCCACGGGACTAGCGGGAGTGTTGGCCACGAGCAGTACTTC. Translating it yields CASSHGTSGSVGHEQYF.

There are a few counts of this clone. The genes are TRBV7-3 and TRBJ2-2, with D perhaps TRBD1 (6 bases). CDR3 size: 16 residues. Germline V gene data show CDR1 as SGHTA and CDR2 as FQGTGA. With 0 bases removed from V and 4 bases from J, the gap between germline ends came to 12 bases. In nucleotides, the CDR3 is TGTGCCAGCAGCTTAACGCAGGGGTTGGGCACCGGGGAGCTGTTTTTT. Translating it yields CASSLTQGLGTGELFF.

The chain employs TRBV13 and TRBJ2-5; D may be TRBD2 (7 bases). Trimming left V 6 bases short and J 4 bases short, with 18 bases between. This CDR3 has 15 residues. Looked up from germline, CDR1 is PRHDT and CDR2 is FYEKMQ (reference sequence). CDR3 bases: TGTGCCAGCAGTCCCGGGACGGGGGGCCGAGAGACCCAGTACTTC. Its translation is CASSPGTGGRETQYF. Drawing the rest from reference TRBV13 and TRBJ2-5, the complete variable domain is AAGVIQSPRHLIKEKRETATLKCYPIPRHDTVYWYQQGPGQDPQFLISFYEKMQSDKGSIPDRFSAQQFSDYHSELNMSSLELGDSALYFCASSPGTGGRETQYFGPGTRLLVL.

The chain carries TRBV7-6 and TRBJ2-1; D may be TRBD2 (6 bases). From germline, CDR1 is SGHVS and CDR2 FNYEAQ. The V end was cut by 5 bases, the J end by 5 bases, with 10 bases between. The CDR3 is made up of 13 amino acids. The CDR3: CASSRGAHNEQFF. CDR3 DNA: TGTGCCAGCAGCCGCGGGGCTCACAATGAGCAGTTCTTC.

CDR3 protein: CASSQAGQGRHEQYV. CDR3 coding DNA: TGTGCCAGCAGCCAAGCGGGACAGGGAAGACACGAGCAGTACGTC. This chain joins TRBV3-1 (or the pseudogene TRBV3-2) and TRBJ2-7; 9 bases fit TRBD1. Germline CDR1 and CDR2: LGHDT and YNNKEL (reference sequence). Unmatched junction bases numbered 6, after V lost 1 base and J lost 5 bases. The CDR3 has 15 residues.

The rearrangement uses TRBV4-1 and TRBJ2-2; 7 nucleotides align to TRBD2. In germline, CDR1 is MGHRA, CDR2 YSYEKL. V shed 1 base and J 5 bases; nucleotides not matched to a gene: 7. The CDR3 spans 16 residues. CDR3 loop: CASSQGLAAYTGELFF. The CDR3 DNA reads TGCGCCAGCAGCCAAGGACTAGCAGCTTATACCGGGGAGCTGTTTTTT.

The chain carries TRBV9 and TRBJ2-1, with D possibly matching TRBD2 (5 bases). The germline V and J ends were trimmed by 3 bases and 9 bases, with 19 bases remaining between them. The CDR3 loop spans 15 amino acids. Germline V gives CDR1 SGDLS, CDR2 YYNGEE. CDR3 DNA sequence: TGTGCCAGCAGCGGAGGGCCCGCTGCTTTGGGTGAGCAGTTCTTC. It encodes CASSGGPAALGEQFF. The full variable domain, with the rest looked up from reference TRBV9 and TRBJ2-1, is DSGVTQTPKHLITATGQRVTLRCSPRSGDLSVYWYQQSLDQGLQFLIQYYNGEERAKGNILERFSAQQFPDLHSELNLSSLELGDSALYFCASSGGPAALGEQFFGPGTRLTVL.

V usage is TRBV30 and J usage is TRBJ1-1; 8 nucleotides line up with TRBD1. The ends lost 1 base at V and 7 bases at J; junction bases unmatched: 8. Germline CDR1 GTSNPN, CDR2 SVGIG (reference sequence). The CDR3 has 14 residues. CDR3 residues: CAWSAAGGGSEAFF. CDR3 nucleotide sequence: TGTGCCTGGAGTGCAGCAGGGGGCGGGAGTGAAGCTTTCTTT.